These 8 T cell receptor beta chains were all obtained from the same sample, sequenced in a study of shared clonotypes between healthy human individuals. Clones were sequenced by immunoSEQ multiplex PCR, and TCRdb holds only the in-frame ones, with some missing. This sample yields around 2,100,000 clones, of which about 95% are seen a single time; 0.95% to 1.5% belongs to the top ten. As defined, naive CD8 cells were CD45RO-negative and positively selected for CCR7, with terminally differentiated effector memory CD45RA+ cells excluded. The sequenced sample was naive CD8+ T cells sorted from blood. The receptors were gathered from a man in his late teens or twenties in good health.

On this clone: The sample has other DNA sequences that encode this CDR3 too. The chain carries TRBV15 and TRBJ2-5; possible D gene TRBD2, 6 bases. Germline V lookup: CDR1 LNHNV, CDR2 YYDKDF (reference sequence). The CDR3 runs 14 residues. V lost 3 bases and J lost 2, with 10 bases in between. In nucleotides, the CDR3 is TGTGCCACCAGCAGGGGGGGTGAGCAAGAGACCCAGTACTTC. It specifies CATSRGGEQETQYF.

The chain couples TRBV30 to TRBJ2-5, with D perhaps matching TRBD2 (7 bases). The CDR3 runs to 13 residues. Germline CDR1 and CDR2: GTSNPN and SVGIG (reference sequence). V was trimmed by 5 bases and J by 3 bases, leaving 13 bases between them. In DNA, the CDR3 is TGTGCCTGGGGCTCGGGGGGCGAAGAGACCCAGTACTTC. Its translation: CAWGSGGEETQYF.

This chain uses TRBV5-5 with TRBJ1-6; 9 bases line up with TRBD1. The CDR3 extends over 16 amino acids. The V gene end was trimmed by 0 bases and the J gene end by 11 bases; junction bases not matched to a gene: 9. From germline, CDR1 is SGHKS and CDR2 YYEKEE (reference sequence). The CDR3, as DNA: TGTGCCAGCAGCTTGGGGATGACAGGGGGTTTGACACCCCTCCACTTT. It translates to CASSLGMTGGLTPLHF.

This clone showed up just a few times. The chain is built from TRBV30 and TRBJ1-1; TRBD1 agrees at 7 bases. Germline CDR1 GTSNPN, CDR2 SVGIG (reference sequence). This CDR3 spans 13 amino acids. V dropped 1 base and J dropped 3; count of bases not matched to a gene: 2. The DNA for the CDR3 is TGTGCCTGGAGTGGACAGGGCTACACTGAAGCTTTCTTT. This codes for CAWSGQGYTEAFF.

The chain links TRBV16 to TRBJ1-4; 7 bases align to TRBD1. The CDR3 totals 16 residues. Trimming removed 0 bases from V and 3 bases from J; junction bases left unmatched: 4. From germline, CDR1 is KGHSY and CDR2 FQNENV. For the CDR3, the DNA is TGTGCCAGCAGCCAATCCTTCACAGGGGCTAATGAAAAACTGTTTTTT. Translating it yields CASSQSFTGANEKLFF.

The chain combines TRBV27 with TRBJ2-7; D gene ambiguous. V was trimmed by 0 bases and J by 0 bases, leaving 9 bases between them. Germline CDR1 and CDR2: MNHEY and SMNVEV (reference sequence). There are 15 residues in the CDR3. CDR3 nucleotides: TGTGCCAGCAGTTTATCCTGGGTCAGCTCCTACGAGCAGTACTTC. Its protein is CASSLSWVSSYEQYF.

The chain carries TRBV19 and TRBJ1-5, with TRBD1 matching 8 bases. Germline V gene data show CDR1 as LNHDA and CDR2 as SQIVND (reference sequence). After removal of 3 bases from V and 6 bases from J, the junction contained 4 bases not matched to a gene. The CDR3 extends over 14 amino acids. CDR3 in DNA: TGTGCCAGTAGTATGCCAGGGGGCTCTCAGCCCCAGCATTTT. Protein: CASSMPGGSQPQHF.

This rearrangement joins TRBV11-3 to TRBJ2-2; D is unclear. This CDR3 has 14 residues. Germline V lookup: CDR1 SGHNT, CDR2 YENEEA. V lost 2 bases and J 1 base, leaving 5 bases between the germline ends. CDR3 sequence: CASSLRENTGELFF. CDR3 coding DNA: TGTGCCAGCAGCTTAAGAGAGAACACCGGGGAGCTGTTTTTT.